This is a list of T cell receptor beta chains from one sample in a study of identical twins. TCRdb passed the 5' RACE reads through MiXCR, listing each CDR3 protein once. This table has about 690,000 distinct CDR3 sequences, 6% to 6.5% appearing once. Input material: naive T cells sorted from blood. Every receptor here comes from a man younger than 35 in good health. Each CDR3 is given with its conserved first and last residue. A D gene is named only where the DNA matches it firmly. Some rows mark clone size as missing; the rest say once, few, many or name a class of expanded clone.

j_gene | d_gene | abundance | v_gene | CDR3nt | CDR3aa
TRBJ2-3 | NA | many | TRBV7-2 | TGTGCCAGCAGCTTGTCTCCGGGGCCGGCAGATACGCAGTATTTT | CASSLSPGPADTQYF
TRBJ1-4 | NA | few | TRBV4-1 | TGCGCCAGCAGCCAAGGGGCGACAGTCCTTAATGAAAAACTGTTTTTT | CASSQGATVLNEKLFF
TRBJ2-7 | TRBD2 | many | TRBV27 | TGTGCCAGCACCCCCCTAGGGCTAGCGGGAGACGAGCAGTACTTC | CASTPLGLAGDEQYF
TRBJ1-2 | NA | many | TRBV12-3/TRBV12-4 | TGTGCCAGCAATAATGTACCAGACCACTATGGCTACACCTTC | CASNNVPDHYGYTF
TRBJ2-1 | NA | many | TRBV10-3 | TGTGCCATCAGTGAGTCGGGGCTGAATGAGCAGTTCTTC | CAISESGLNEQFF
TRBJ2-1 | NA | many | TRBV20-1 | TGCAGTGCTAGAGGGCGGAACAATGAGCAGTTCTTC | CSARGRNNEQFF
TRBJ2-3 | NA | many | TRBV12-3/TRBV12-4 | TGTGCCAGCAGTTTAGTCGGCCAAGATACGCAGTATTTT | CASSLVGQDTQYF
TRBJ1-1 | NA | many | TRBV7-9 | TGTGCCAGCAGCTTAGCGAAGGGGTTGAACACTGAAGCTTTCTTT | CASSLAKGLNTEAFF
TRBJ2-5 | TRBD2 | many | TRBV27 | TGTGCCAGCAGTTCGGTAGCGGGAGTACAAGAGACCCAGTACTTC | CASSSVAGVQETQYF
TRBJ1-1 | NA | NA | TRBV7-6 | TGTGCCAGCAGCTCCTCGTTGTCAGGGGCCCTTACGAACACTGAAGCTTTCTTT | CASSSSLSGALTNTEAFF
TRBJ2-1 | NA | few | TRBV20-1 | TGCAGTGCTAGAAACGAAGATGAGCAGTTCTTC | CSARNEDEQFF
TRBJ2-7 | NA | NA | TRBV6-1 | TGTGCCAGCAGTGAAAAGAGGGGGGATTCCTACGAGCAGTACTTC | CASSEKRGDSYEQYF
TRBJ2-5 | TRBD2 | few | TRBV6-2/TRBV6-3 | TGTGCCAGCAGTTACCGCAGGGACCGGGACTATAAGTTGACCCAGTACTTC | CASSYRRDRDYKLTQYF
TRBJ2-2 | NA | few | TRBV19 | TGTGCCAGTAGTATTACTAGCACCACCGGGGAGCTGTTTTTT | CASSITSTTGELFF
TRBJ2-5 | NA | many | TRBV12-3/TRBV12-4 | TGTGCCAGCAGTTTTACGCAGGGAAAAGAGACCCAGTACTTC | CASSFTQGKETQYF
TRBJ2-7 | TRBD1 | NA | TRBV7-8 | TGTGCCAGCAGCTTAGCCCAACAGGGGGCCTACGAGCAGTACTTC | CASSLAQQGAYEQYF
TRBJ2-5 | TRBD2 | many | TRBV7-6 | TGTGCCAGCAGCTTACTGGCTTGGCTAGCGGGGCAAGAGACCCAGTACTTC | CASSLLAWLAGQETQYF
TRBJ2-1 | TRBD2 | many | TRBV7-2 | TGTGCCAGCAGCTTCCTACTAGCGGGCTCTGAGCAGTTCTTC | CASSFLLAGSEQFF
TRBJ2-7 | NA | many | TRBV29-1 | TGCAGCGTTGAGCTGGGGTTTGATTTGGAGCAGTACTTC | CSVELGFDLEQYF
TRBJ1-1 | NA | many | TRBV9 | TGTGCCAGCAGTGTGACGGGGGTCATTGGCACTGAAGCTTTCTTT | CASSVTGVIGTEAFF
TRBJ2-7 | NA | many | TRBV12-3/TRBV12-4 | TGTGCCAGCAGTTTGCAGGGGTTCTACGAGCAGTACTTC | CASSLQGFYEQYF
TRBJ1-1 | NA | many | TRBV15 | TGTGCCACCAGCACAGGGTTTATGAACACTGAAGCTTTCTTT | CATSTGFMNTEAFF
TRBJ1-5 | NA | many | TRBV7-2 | TGTGCCAGCAGCTTATTGGCAGGGGACCAGCCCCAGCATTTT | CASSLLAGDQPQHF
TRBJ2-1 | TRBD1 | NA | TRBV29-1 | TGCAGCGTTGAAGGGGATCGGGACAGGGTCTATGAGCAGTTCTTC | CSVEGDRDRVYEQFF
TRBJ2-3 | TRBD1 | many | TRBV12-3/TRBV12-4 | TGTGCCAGCAGTTTAGTGGCCCGACAGGGCAGCACAGATACGCAGTATTTT | CASSLVARQGSTDTQYF
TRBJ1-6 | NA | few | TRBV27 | TGTGCCAGCAGGGGACTGATTAATTCACCCCTCCACTTT | CASRGLINSPLHF
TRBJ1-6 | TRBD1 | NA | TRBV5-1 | TGCGCCAGCAGCTTGAAAGGACAGGGGAATTCACCCCTCCACTTT | CASSLKGQGNSPLHF
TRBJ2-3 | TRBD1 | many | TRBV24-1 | TGTGCCACCGACGGGACAGGGAATTTAGATACGCAGTATTTT | CATDGTGNLDTQYF
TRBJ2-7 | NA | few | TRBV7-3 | TGTGCCAGCAGCTTAACGCGGGCGACCCCCTACGAGCAGTACTTC | CASSLTRATPYEQYF
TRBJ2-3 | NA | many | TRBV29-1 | TGCAGCCCGAGGCTTACGGCCGCAGGAGATACGCAGTATTTT | CSPRLTAAGDTQYF
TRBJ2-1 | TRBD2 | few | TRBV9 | TGTGCCGGGGCGGGAGACGGTCGAAGTGAGCAGTTCTTC | CAGAGDGRSEQFF
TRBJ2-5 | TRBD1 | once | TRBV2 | TGTGCCAGCAGTGCCCGGGACAGATCGTGGGAGACCCAGTACTTC | CASSARDRSWETQYF
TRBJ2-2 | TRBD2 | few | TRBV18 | TGTGCCAGCTCACCTTTTGAACTAGCGGCTTCGAACACCGGGGAGCTGTTTTTT | CASSPFELAASNTGELFF
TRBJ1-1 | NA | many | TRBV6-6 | TGTGCCAGCGGGGGGACTGAAGCTTTCTTT | CASGGTEAFF
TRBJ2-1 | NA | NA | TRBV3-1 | TGTGCCAGCAGCCCTTCCCCCAGGACAGAAAATGACAATGAGCAGTTCTTC | CASSPSPRTENDNEQFF
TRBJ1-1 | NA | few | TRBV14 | TGTGCCAGCAGCCAAGAGTCTACAGTTTTTCTGAACACTGAAGCTTTCTTT | CASSQESTVFLNTEAFF
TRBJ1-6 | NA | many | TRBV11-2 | TGTGCCAGCAGCTTGGGGGCGAAGGTTTCACCCCTCCACTTT | CASSLGAKVSPLHF
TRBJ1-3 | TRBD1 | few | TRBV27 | TGTGCCAGCAGTTTATTGGGACAGGGAGGAGGCACCATATATTTT | CASSLLGQGGGTIYF
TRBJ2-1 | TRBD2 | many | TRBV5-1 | TGCGCCAGCAGCTTCTTAGCGGGAGATGAGCAGTTCTTC | CASSFLAGDEQFF
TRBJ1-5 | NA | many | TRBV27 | TGTGCCACCAGTAGAAACGGGCTCAGCGGAAATCAGCCCCAGCATTTT | CATSRNGLSGNQPQHF
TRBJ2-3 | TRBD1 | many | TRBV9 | TGTGCCAGCAGCGTAGAGACAGGGGGCTCTTTGGCAGATACGCAGTATTTT | CASSVETGGSLADTQYF
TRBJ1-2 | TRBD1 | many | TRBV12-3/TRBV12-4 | TGTGCCAGCACCTTAGGGACAGAAAATGGCTACACCTTC | CASTLGTENGYTF
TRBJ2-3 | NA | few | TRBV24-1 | TGTGCCACCAGTGGGGACTCCACCTACACAGATACGCAGTATTTT | CATSGDSTYTDTQYF
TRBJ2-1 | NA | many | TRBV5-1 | TGCGCCAATCCCGAAGAGGGCAATGAGCAGTTCTTC | CANPEEGNEQFF
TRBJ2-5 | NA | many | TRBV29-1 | TGCAGCGTGGAGCTGATAAGGGTAGAGACCCAGTACTTC | CSVELIRVETQYF
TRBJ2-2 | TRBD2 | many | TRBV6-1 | TGTGCCAGCAGTGAATTAGCGGGAGCAGTCGCCGGGGAGCTGTTTTTT | CASSELAGAVAGELFF
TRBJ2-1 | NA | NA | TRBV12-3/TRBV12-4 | TGTGCCAGCACTTTCCCGGGGAATGAGTACAATGAGCAGTTCTTC | CASTFPGNEYNEQFF
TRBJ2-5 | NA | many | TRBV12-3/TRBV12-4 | TGTGCCAGCAGTTCCCTCGCGAGTTTGGAGACCCAGTACTTC | CASSSLASLETQYF
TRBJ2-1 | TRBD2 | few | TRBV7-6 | TGTGCCAGCAGCCCCGGACTAGCGGGGGAAATTACCTACAATGAGCAGTTCTTC | CASSPGLAGEITYNEQFF
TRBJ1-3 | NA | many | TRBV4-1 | TGCGCCAGCAGCCACCTCGGGGGGCAGGGTGAAAACACCATATATTTT | CASSHLGGQGENTIYF
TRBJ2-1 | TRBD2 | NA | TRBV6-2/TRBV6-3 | TGTGCCAGCAGTTACTCATTAGCGGGATGGACCTACAATGAGCAGTTCTTC | CASSYSLAGWTYNEQFF
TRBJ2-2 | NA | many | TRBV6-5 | TGTGCCAGCAGTTACTCTGGGGCCCACACCGGGGAGCTGTTTTTT | CASSYSGAHTGELFF
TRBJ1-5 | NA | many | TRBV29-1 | TGCAGCGTTCGGGAGAGGGGCTTGGGCAATCAGCCCCAGCATTTT | CSVRERGLGNQPQHF
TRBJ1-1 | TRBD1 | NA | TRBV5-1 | TGCGCCAGCAGCCTGGAACGGACAGGGGGCACTGAAGCTTTCTTT | CASSLERTGGTEAFF
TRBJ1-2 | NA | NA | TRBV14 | TGTGCCAGCAGCCAAGATGTAAGGGGGTTTCGAGGCTACACCTTC | CASSQDVRGFRGYTF